Ten or more counts support the clone carrying this T cell receptor (beta chain). CDR3 length: 15 amino acids. Per the germline V gene, CDR1 is SGHRS and CDR2 is YFSETQ. With 4 bases removed from V and 0 bases from J, the gap between germline ends came to 13 bases. These data come from a study of early T cells in non-severe SARS-CoV-2 infection. Study information: Sequencing input comprised bulk RNA from unsorted whole blood; chain pairing was not available.

Researchers attached unique molecular identifiers to individual cDNA molecules. TCRdb processed the 5' RACE reads anew with MiXCR; each CDR3 protein has one entry. The table shows approximately 33,000 distinct CDR3 sequences, with under 5% occurring only once. The sequenced sample consisted of whole blood. This rearrangement joins TRBV5-1 to TRBJ1-1; unclear D gene. The sequence derives from an adult who was a healthcare worker with PCR-confirmed SARS-CoV-2 infection or an uninfected control (not recorded which). CDR3 nucleotide sequence: TGCGCCAGCAGCATGGAGGACGTCATGAACACTGAAGCTTTCTTT. This sequence encodes CASSMEDVMNTEAFF.